These 9 T cell receptor beta chains originate from one sample sequenced in a study of blood T cells in healthy people across ages. A second PCR, run for roughly 7 to 12 cycles, used a sample-barcoded 5' primer plus a J-beta primer mix. TCRdb fed the 5' RACE reads into MiXCR, producing one record per CDR3 protein. The data hold 730,000 or so distinct CDR3 sequences, with 40% to 50% observed a single time. The sequenced sample consisted of blood. Every receptor here comes from an older man in good health.

The rearrangement links TRBV4-2 to TRBJ2-7; D possibly corresponds to TRBD2 (5 bases). TRBJ2-3 explains the end of the DNA better; the J call may be wrong. This CDR3 spans 16 amino acids. Germline CDR1 reads LGHNA; CDR2 reads YNFKEQ. The CDR3 spells CASSQELAGSTDTQYF. The DNA of the CDR3 is TGTGCCAGCAGCCAAGAACTGGCGGGTTCCACAGATACGCAGTATTTT.

This sequence joins TRBV7-2 and TRBJ2-1, with 13 bases fitting TRBD2. Looked up from germline, CDR1 is SGHTA and CDR2 is FQGNSA. The CDR3 sequence is 17 residues long. J lost 9 bases, V lost 5 bases, and 13 bases had no gene match. The CDR3 reads CASSAGTSGIINGEQFF. In nucleotides, the CDR3 is TGTGCCAGCAGCGCAGGGACTAGCGGGATCATCAATGGTGAGCAGTTCTTC.

The V gene is TRBV6-5, the J gene TRBJ1-4; TRBD1 matches 7 bases. The germline V gene has CDR1 MNHEY and CDR2 SVGAGI. The V gene end was trimmed by 10 bases and the J gene end by 5 bases; junction bases not matched to a gene: 7. This CDR3 comprises 13 residues. The CDR3 reads CATQQGLNEKLFF. The CDR3 region has the DNA TGTGCCACCCAACAGGGGCTCAATGAAAAACTGTTTTTT.

The chain carries TRBV20-1 and TRBJ2-2, with D hard to call. The V gene's germline CDR1 is DFQATT and CDR2 SNEGSKA (reference sequence). This CDR3 has 15 residues. Trimming removed 1 base from V and 2 bases from J, with 11 bases in between. The CDR3 spells CSARVINSNTGELFF. Here the CDR3 DNA reads TGCAGTGCTAGAGTTATCAATTCAAACACCGGGGAGCTGTTTTTT.

This clonotype was detected ten times or more. The chain is built from TRBV4-3 and TRBJ2-3, with 8 bases identical to TRBD2. CDR3 length: 18 residues. Losses at the gene ends were 0 bases for V and 0 bases for J; bases not matched to a gene: 8. Germline lookup yields CDR1 LGHNA and CDR2 YSLEER. This chain's CDR3 is CASSQDLGASGSTDTQYF. CDR3 bases: TGCGCCAGCAGCCAAGATCTCGGGGCTAGCGGGAGCACAGATACGCAGTATTTT.

This clonotype appeared a few times. The chain is built from TRBV6-2 or TRBV6-3 and TRBJ2-5; possible D gene TRBD2, 6 bases. The CDR3 has 14 amino acids. Germline V gene sequence: CDR1 MNHEY, CDR2 SVGEGT. V lost 10 bases and J lost 3, with 18 bases in between. CDR3 amino acids: CATRERAPKETQYF. DNA of the CDR3: TGTGCCACCAGAGAGCGGGCTCCGAAAGAGACCCAGTACTTC.

V gene TRBV29-1 combines with J gene TRBJ2-1, with unresolved D. This CDR3 is built from 14 residues. The V gene's germline CDR1 is SQVTM and CDR2 ANQGSEA. Trimming took off 0 bases at V and 4 bases at J, with 10 bases between the two ends. The CDR3 DNA is TGCAGCGTTGAAGAACCCCTCAGGTACAATGAGCAGTTCTTC. Its protein is CSVEEPLRYNEQFF.

The gene calls are TRBV3-1 and TRBJ1-4; no definite D call. CDR1 and CDR2 from the germline V gene are LGHDT and YNNKEL (reference sequence). The CDR3 totals 18 residues. The V end lost 2 bases, the J end lost 4 bases, and 20 bases lay between the germline ends. The CDR3 loop is CASSQSGIRSSGNEKLFF. In DNA, the CDR3 is TGTGCCAGCAGCCAATCGGGTATAAGGAGTTCGGGTAATGAAAAACTGTTTTTT. The whole variable domain, remainder taken from reference TRBV3-1 and TRBJ1-4, is DTAVSQTPKYLVTQMGNDKSIKCEQNLGHDTMYWYKQDSKKFLKIMFSYNNKELIINETVPNRFSPKSPDKAHLNLHINSLELGDSAVYFCASSQSGIRSSGNEKLFFGSGTQLSVL.

This rearrangement joins TRBV29-1 to TRBJ1-1; TRBD1 might be the D (6 bases). The germline gives CDR1 SQVTM, CDR2 ANQGSEA. The V gene lost 6 bases and the J gene lost 4 bases, with 12 bases spanning the gap. This CDR3 spans 12 amino acids. CDR3 loop: CSVGQHGTEAFF. Here the CDR3 DNA reads TGCAGCGTAGGACAGCATGGCACTGAAGCTTTCTTT.